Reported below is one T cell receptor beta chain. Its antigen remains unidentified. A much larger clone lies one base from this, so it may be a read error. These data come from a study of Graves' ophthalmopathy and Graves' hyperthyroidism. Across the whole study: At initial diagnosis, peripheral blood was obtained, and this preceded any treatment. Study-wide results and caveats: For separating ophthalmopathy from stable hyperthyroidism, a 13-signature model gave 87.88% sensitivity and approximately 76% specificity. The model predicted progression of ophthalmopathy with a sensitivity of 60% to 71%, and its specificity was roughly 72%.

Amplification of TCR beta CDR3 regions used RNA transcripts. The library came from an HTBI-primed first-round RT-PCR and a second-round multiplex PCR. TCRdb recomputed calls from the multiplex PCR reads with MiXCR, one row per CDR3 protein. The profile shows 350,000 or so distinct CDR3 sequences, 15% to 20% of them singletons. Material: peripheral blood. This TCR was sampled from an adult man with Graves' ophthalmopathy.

The chain's CDR3 is CASSGLGQGAYEQYF. CDR3 in DNA: TGTGCCAGCAGCGGACTGGGACAGGGGGCCTACGAGCAGTACTTC. The chain couples TRBV7-8 to TRBJ2-7, with 11 bases matching TRBD1. The CDR3 is made up of 15 amino acids. With V trimmed by 5 bases and J by 2 bases, 5 bases remained unmatched. CDR1 is SGHVS, CDR2 FQNEAQ, per germline.